This TCR beta chain was identified in a study of cytomegalovirus exposure and HLA in healthy donors. The study ran its PCR with 60 Vbeta and 13 Jbeta primers. TCRdb's table, derived via immunoSEQ multiplex PCR, lists solely in-frame clones and lacks some. The sample lists approximately 170,000 clones, around 77% occurring once. Germline-derived CDR1 and CDR2 are SGDLS and YYNGEE. V was pared by 0 bases and J by 5 bases, with 3 bases of the junction left unmatched. The CDR3 runs 16 residues. Study-level results: A few chains linked to CMV were shown in vitro to be specific for CMV antigens. With further analysis later on, most CMV-associated TCR beta chains appeared HLA-restricted.

Remarks on this clone: What it binds is unknown.

The receptor was isolated from a woman between 35 and 50 years old in good health and CMV-seronegative. The sequencing sample was made of PBMCs. This chain uses TRBV9 with TRBJ2-3, with 13 positions matching TRBD2. The CDR3 sequence is CASSVAGLAGVDTQYF. CDR3 nucleotides: TGTGCCAGCAGCGTAGCCGGACTAGCGGGAGTAGATACGCAGTATTTT. The entire variable domain, with the rest obtained from reference TRBV9 and TRBJ2-3, is as follows: DSGVTQTPKHLITATGQRVTLRCSPRSGDLSVYWYQQSLDQGLQFLIQYYNGEERAKGNILERFSAQQFPDLHSELNLSSLELGDSALYFCASSVAGLAGVDTQYFGPGTRLTVL.